A single T cell receptor (beta chain) is shown here with its context. The source of the sample is a study of cytomegalovirus exposure and HLA in healthy donors. Use of 60 Vbeta and 13 Jbeta primers characterized the PCR. The table came from immunoSEQ multiplex PCR; TCRdb's copy has only in-frame clones and leaves some out. The sample includes 70,000 to 95,000 clones, less than 85% of them seen just once. V was pared by 5 bases and J by 2 bases, with 10 bases between. Germline-derived CDR1 and CDR2 are SEHNR and FQNEAQ (reference sequence). The CDR3 spans 13 residues. The V gene is TRBV7-9, the J gene TRBJ2-7; possibly TRBD1 for D (5 bases). Sequenced: PBMCs. The clonotype originates from a male donor in good health and CMV-seronegative. Here the CDR3 DNA reads TGTGCCAGCAGCCCAGGGATTGCCTACGAGCAGTACTTC. It is translated as CASSPGIAYEQYF. The variable domain in full, with the rest retrieved from reference TRBV7-9 and TRBJ2-7, is DTGVSQNPRHKITKRGQNVTFRCDPISEHNRLYWYRQTLGQGPEFLTYFQNEAQLEKSRLLSDRFSAERPKGSFSTLEIQRTEQGDSAMYLCASSPGIAYEQYFGPGTRLTVT.